One and the same sample provided the 16 T cell receptor beta chains below, sequenced in a study of tumor and adjacent non-tumor tissue in lung cancer. This sample's RNA came from whole unsorted tissue. A modified ARM-PCR protocol with three rounds of nested PCR amplified TCRbeta. TCRdb called the multiplex PCR reads again in MiXCR, with one record for every CDR3 protein. In the table there are around 71,000 distinct CDR3 sequences, around 70% of which are singletons. Sequenced input: lung tumor tissue. The source of these receptors is a woman aged 40-49 years with non-small cell lung cancer.

This clonotype came up a few times. The chain has TRBV7-9 and TRBJ2-7; TRBD2 aligns across 7 bases. V lost 0 bases and J lost 2; bases outside the gene matches: 7. This CDR3 contains 16 residues. From germline, CDR1 is SEHNR and CDR2 FQNEAQ (reference sequence). The CDR3 DNA sequence: TGTGCCAGCAGCTTAGCAACTAGCGCCCTGCCCTACGAGCAGTACTTC. Protein product: CASSLATSALPYEQYF.

This clonotype was detected a few times. A read error may be the cause here, since a much bigger clone is one base away. The conserved phenylalanine or tryptophan is not found at the CDR3 terminus, so this likely reflects a read error. The V call is TRBV10-3, the J call TRBJ2-2; 8 nucleotides agree with TRBD1. This CDR3 has 14 amino acids. Germline trimming cut 3 bases from V and 9 bases from J; bases unmatched to any gene: 6. Germline V CDR1 and CDR2: ENHRY, SYGVKD. The CDR3 DNA reads as TGTGCCATCAGTGACTCCAGGGGGCGCCGGGAGCTGTTTTTG. It specifies CAISDSRGRRELFL.

Comment on this clonotype: The junction shows a germline mismatch at one end, possibly a read error. V and J are TRBV10-2 and TRBJ2-5; the match to TRBD2 covers 7 bases. This CDR3 has 17 amino acids. The V gene's germline CDR1 is WSHSY and CDR2 SAAADI. The CDR3 DNA sequence: TGCGCCAGCAGGTCTGGGATTCGACACGGGAGGCCAGAGACCGAGTACTTC. Translating it yields CASRSGIRHGRPETEYF.

Ten or more counts support this clonotype. This chain uses TRBV12-3 or TRBV12-4 with TRBJ1-5, with D hard to call. The CDR3 is made up of 12 amino acids. V was cut by 4 bases and J by 6 bases, with 7 bases left in between. The CDR3 DNA follows: TGTGCCAGCAGTTATGCTTCTCAGCCCCAGCATTTT. It codes for CASSYASQPQHF.

This clonotype showed up just a few times. This sequence may be a read error, since a much larger clone differs from it by one base. The chain joins TRBV6-4 to TRBJ2-1; TRBD1 agrees at 11 bases. The length of the CDR3 is 14 residues. Germline V CDR1 and CDR2: MRHNA, SNTAGT. V trimming: 5 bases; J trimming: 7 bases; junction bases outside the gene matches: 4. Here the CDR3 DNA reads TGTGCCAGCAGTAACGGACAGGGGGCGAATGAGCAGTTCTTC. Translated, it gives CASSNGQGANEQFF.

Regarding this clonotype: Since a much larger clone is just one base distant, this may be a read error. V and J are TRBV7-9 and TRBJ2-5; maybe TRBD2 (6 bases). The germline gives CDR1 SEHNR, CDR2 FQNEAQ (reference sequence). The CDR3 consists of 13 residues. CDR3 sequence (DNA): TGTGTCAGCAGTCGGGACTTCCAAGAGACCCAGTACTTC. Its protein is CVSSRDFQETQYF.

Notes on this clonotype: This CDR3 is missing its conserved last phenylalanine or tryptophan, likely due to a read error. The chain combines TRBV20-1 with TRBJ2-7, with TRBD2 matching over 13 bases. This CDR3 has 15 amino acids. Germline trimming cut 6 bases from V and 1 base from J; bases unmatched to any gene: 6. In germline, CDR1 is DFQATT, CDR2 SNEGSKA (reference sequence). CDR3 region: CSAAETSGRSYEQYI. CDR3 DNA: TGCAGTGCCGCCGAGACTAGCGGGAGGTCCTACGAGCAGTACATC.

As concerns this clonotype: Being one base from a much bigger clone, this may be a read error. This chain links TRBV28 with TRBJ2-1; D might be TRBD2 (6 bases). From germline, CDR1 is MDHEN and CDR2 SYDVKM. Trimming took 7 bases from V and 4 from J, leaving 20 bases between them. This CDR3 has 16 residues. The DNA for the CDR3 is TGTGCCAGCACCCTCTCCGCGGGAAGATATTACAATGAGCAGTTCTTC. This codes for CASTLSAGRYYNEQFF. Full variable domain (missing parts from reference TRBV28 and TRBJ2-1): DVKVTQSSRYLVKRTGEKVFLECVQDMDHENMFWYRQDPGLGLRLIYFSYDVKMKEKGDIPEGYSVSREKKERFSLILESASTNQTSMYLCASTLSAGRYYNEQFFGPGTRLTVL.

J is TRBJ2-1 and V is TRBV4-1; D is tentatively TRBD1 or TRBD2 (6 bases each). This CDR3 has 17 amino acids. V dropped 0 bases and J dropped 6 bases, with 18 bases sitting between them. Germline V gene sequence: CDR1 MGHRA, CDR2 YSYEKL. In DNA, the CDR3 is TGCGCCAGCAGCCAAGAAAGGGGGGCAGCCCGGGGCAATGAGCAGTTCTTC. Protein product: CASSQERGAARGNEQFF.

A note on this clonotype: A read error may explain this, as a much larger clone is one base away. The chain joins TRBV30 to TRBJ2-3, with D possibly matching TRBD1 (6 bases). CDR3 length equals 16 residues. Germline lookup yields CDR1 GTSNPN and CDR2 SVGIG (reference sequence). Here the CDR3 reads CTWSVGVGGETDTQYF. The CDR3 bases are TGTACCTGGAGTGTCGGGGTAGGGGGAGAAACAGATACGCAGTATTTT.

This clonotype was seen only a few times. A much larger clone differs by one base, so this may be a read error. V is TRBV12-5 and J is TRBJ2-3; 9 positions match TRBD2. Germline lookup yields CDR1 LGHNT and CDR2 FRNRAP. The CDR3 covers 15 residues. The junction had 8 bases not matched to a gene; V was cut back by 5 bases and J by 5 bases. CDR3 sequence: CASGPGTSLIDTQYF. The CDR3 coding sequence is TGTGCTAGTGGTCCGGGGACTAGCCTCATAGATACGCAGTATTTT.

This clonotype was seen only once. This chain joins TRBV5-1 and TRBJ2-1; TRBD2 agrees at 7 bases. V was clipped by 6 bases and J by 5 bases; unmatched bases: 8. The CDR3 has 14 residues. Germline loops: CDR1 SGHRS, CDR2 YFSETQ. The CDR3 region is CASTDGLVDNEQFF. The CDR3, as DNA: TGCGCCAGCACAGACGGACTAGTGGACAATGAGCAGTTCTTC. The whole variable domain, remainder taken from reference TRBV5-1 and TRBJ2-1, is KAGVTQTPRYLIKTRGQQVTLSCSPISGHRSVSWYQQTPGQGLQFLFEYFSETQRNKGNFPGRFSGRQFSNSRSEMNVSTLELGDSALYLCASTDGLVDNEQFFGPGTRLTVL.

Concerning this clonotype itself: No conserved phenylalanine or tryptophan ends this CDR3, so it is likely a read error. The CDR3 DNA follows: TGTGCCAGCAGCTTCGGAGGGACTAGTGTTCACGAGCAGTACATC. Amino acid sequence: CASSFGGTSVHEQYI. The chain links TRBV5-6 to TRBJ2-7; 8 positions match TRBD2. With 2 bases clipped from V and 5 bases from J, the junction kept 9 bases outside the gene matches. The CDR3 length is 15 residues. Germline CDR1 is SGHDT and CDR2 is YYEEEE.

This clonotype was counted at least ten times. The chain has TRBV7-8 and TRBJ1-2; unclear D gene. From germline, CDR1 is SGHVS and CDR2 FQNEAQ. Deletions cut 2 bases from V and 3 bases from J, with 19 bases between. This CDR3 comprises 17 residues. This CDR3 is CASSLTPDHARDYGYTF. The CDR3 DNA reads as TGTGCCAGCAGCTTAACCCCCGACCACGCGAGGGACTATGGCTACACCTTC.

The genes are TRBV12-3 or TRBV12-4 and TRBJ1-3; no firm D call. CDR3 size: 16 residues. Trimming removed 2 bases at V and 5 bases at J, with 16 bases between. CDR3 in DNA: TGTGCCAGCAGTTTAAGTGGGAGTACAAACCGAAACACCATATATTTT. Translated: CASSLSGSTNRNTIYF.

Concerning this clonotype itself: Compared with germline, one end of the junction differs, possibly owing to a read error. V usage is TRBV6-1 and J usage is TRBJ2-7, with TRBD1 as a possible D gene (6 bases). Germline lookup yields CDR1 MNHNS and CDR2 SASEGT. CDR3 length equals 13 residues. The CDR3 nucleotides read TGTGCCAGCGGGTATACAGGGTCTTACGAGCAATACTTC. This encodes CASGYTGSYEQYF.